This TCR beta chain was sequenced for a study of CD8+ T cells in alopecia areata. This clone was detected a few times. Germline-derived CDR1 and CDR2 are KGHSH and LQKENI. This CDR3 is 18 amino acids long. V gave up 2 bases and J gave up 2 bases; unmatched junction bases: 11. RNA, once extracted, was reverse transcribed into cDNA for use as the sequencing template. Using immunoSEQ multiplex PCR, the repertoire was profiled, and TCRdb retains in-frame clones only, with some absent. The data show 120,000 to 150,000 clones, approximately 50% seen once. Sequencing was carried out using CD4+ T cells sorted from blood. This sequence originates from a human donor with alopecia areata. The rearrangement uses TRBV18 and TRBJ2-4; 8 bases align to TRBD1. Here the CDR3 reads CASSPLVGTGLTKNIQYF. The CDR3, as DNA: TGTGCCAGCTCACCATTGGTAGGGACAGGACTAACCAAAAACATTCAGTACTTC.